These T cell receptor beta chains were read from a single sample in a study of T cells after posttransplantation cyclophosphamide. The table came from immunoSEQ multiplex PCR; TCRdb's copy has only in-frame clones and leaves some out. Among about 19,000 clones listed, around 90% were seen once. The sequenced sample was PBMCs, obtained after allogeneic stem cell transplant with posttransplant cyclophosphamide. The origin of the receptors is a female patient aged 40-49 years who received an allogeneic stem cell transplant from a related donor, was CMV-positive, and had no GVHD. The T cells may partly be graft donor cells. Both conserved end residues are part of each CDR3. D genes are given only for firm matches. Size is stated for part of the rows, as once, few or many counts, or as a class when the clone is expanded.

CDR3 protein	CDR3 DNA	D gene	V gene	J gene	clone size
CASSPLPGGGRSYNEQFF	TGTGCCAGCTCACCTTTACCTGGAGGGGGCAGGTCCTACAATGAGCAGTTCTTC	.	TRBV18	TRBJ2-1	.
CASKTSSGVTGELFF	TGTGCCAGTAAAACTTCTAGCGGGGTCACCGGGGAGCTGTTTTTT	TRBD2	TRBV19	TRBJ2-2	.
CASSQVWGQGGGAFF	TGCGCCAGCAGCCAAGTGTGGGGACAGGGCGGCGGAGCTTTCTTT	TRBD1	TRBV4-3	TRBJ1-1	.
CASSLDGGQGSNQPQHF	TGTGCCAGCAGCTTGGACGGTGGACAGGGTAGCAATCAGCCCCAGCATTTT	TRBD1	TRBV5-7	TRBJ1-5	.
CASSPRQGSYQETQYF	TGTGCCAGCAGCCCGCGACAGGGGTCGTACCAAGAGACCCAGTACTTC	TRBD1	TRBV7-2	TRBJ2-5	.
CASSSTVGNEQFF	TGTGCCAGCAGCTCGACCGTCGGGAATGAGCAGTTCTTC	.	TRBV7-9	TRBJ2-1	.
CASSRPGQQNTEAFF	TGTGCCAGCAGCCGCCCGGGACAGCAGAACACTGAAGCTTTCTTT	TRBD1	TRBV7-9	TRBJ1-1	.
CASRRDLLNEQFF	TGTGCCAGTCGGAGGGACCTTCTGAATGAGCAGTTCTTC	.	TRBV2	TRBJ2-1	.
CASSLAGGETQYF	TGTGCCAGCAGCTTAGCGGGGGGAGAGACCCAGTACTTC	TRBD2	TRBV5-4	TRBJ2-5	.
CASTPTSGSTDTQYF	TGTGCCAGCACCCCGACTAGCGGAAGCACAGATACGCAGTATTTT	TRBD2	TRBV5-4	TRBJ2-3	.
CASSLERTSPGKNIQYF	TGTGCCAGCAGCTTGGAACGGACATCGCCGGGCAAAAACATTCAGTACTTC	.	TRBV5-6	TRBJ2-4	.
CASSRNRGHWQAFF	TGTGCCAGCAGCCGGAACAGGGGGCACTGGCAAGCTTTCTTT	TRBD1	TRBV11-2	TRBJ1-1	.
CASSLKTANEKLFF	TGTGCCAGCAGCTTAAAGACAGCAAATGAAAAACTGTTTTTT	.	TRBV13	TRBJ1-4	.
CASSPRLAGGNEQFF	TGTGCCAGCAGCCCCCGACTAGCGGGGGGGAATGAGCAGTTCTTC	TRBD2	TRBV7-9	TRBJ2-1	.
CASSLVGETQYF	TGTGCCAGCAGCTTAGTCGGGGAGACCCAGTACTTC	.	TRBV7-9	TRBJ2-5	.
CASNFGQRYGTDTQYF	TGCGCCAGCAACTTCGGTCAGCGTTATGGCACAGATACGCAGTATTTT	.	TRBV5-1	TRBJ2-3	.
CASSQQDRGHEQYF	TGCGCCAGCAGTCAGCAGGACAGGGGGCACGAGCAGTACTTC	TRBD1	TRBV23-1	TRBJ2-7	.
CASSQDRTGAFF	TGTGCCAGCAGCCAAGATAGGACAGGAGCTTTCTTT	TRBD1	TRBV4-2	TRBJ1-1	.
CASSFRQHGEAFF	TGTGCCAGCAGTTTCCGACAGCACGGTGAAGCTTTCTTT	.	TRBV27	TRBJ1-1	.
CATDLGQGGYNEQFF	TGTGCCACCGACCTTGGACAGGGAGGTTACAATGAGCAGTTCTTC	TRBD1	TRBV18	TRBJ2-1	.
CASSPRTGRWSVGAFF	TGTGCCAGTAGTCCGCGGACAGGAAGATGGTCTGTGGGAGCTTTCTTT	TRBD1	TRBV19	TRBJ1-1	.
CASSLEGGHQPQHF	TGTGCCAGCAGCTTAGAGGGAGGGCATCAGCCCCAGCATTTT	.	TRBV7-9	TRBJ1-5	.
CASSPPSRMNTEAFF	TGTGCCAGCTCACCACCGAGTAGAATGAACACTGAAGCTTTCTTT	.	TRBV18	TRBJ1-1	.
CASSLSWQGYNQPQHF	TGTGCCAGCAGTTTATCGTGGCAGGGGTACAATCAGCCCCAGCATTTT	.	TRBV27	TRBJ1-5	.
CASSLGTGAYGYTF	TGTGCCAGCAGCTTAGGGACAGGGGCCTATGGCTACACCTTC	TRBD1	TRBV7-2	TRBJ1-2	.
CASSLTGSFSGNTIYF	TGTGCCAGCAGCTTGACAGGTTCTTTCTCTGGAAACACCATATATTTT	.	TRBV5-6	TRBJ1-3	few
CASSEGLAVYEQYF	TGTGCCAGCAGTGAAGGACTAGCGGTCTACGAGCAGTACTTC	TRBD2	TRBV2	TRBJ2-7	few
CASSLRDSTDTQYF	TGTGCCAGCAGCCTGAGGGATAGCACAGATACGCAGTATTTT	.	TRBV7-9	TRBJ2-3	.
CASSSGETGELFF	TGTGCCAGCAGTTCAGGGGAAACCGGGGAGCTGTTTTTT	.	TRBV6-5	TRBJ2-2	once
CASSYIGHRNQPQHF	TGTGCCAGCAGTTATATCGGACATCGCAATCAGCCCCAGCATTTT	.	TRBV6-5	TRBJ1-5	.
CASSLDGRGEETQYF	TGCGCCAGCAGCTTGGACGGCAGGGGAGAGGAGACCCAGTACTTC	.	TRBV5-1	TRBJ2-5	.
CASSQGPTGGRNTGELFF	TGCGCCAGCAGCCAAGGTCCGACAGGGGGCCGGAACACCGGGGAGCTGTTTTTT	TRBD1	TRBV4-1	TRBJ2-2	.
CSVKLAGGPDTQYF	TGCAGCGTGAAACTAGCGGGAGGGCCAGATACGCAGTATTTT	TRBD2	TRBV29-1	TRBJ2-3	.
CAIGSDKTNTGELFF	TGTGCCATCGGGAGTGACAAGACGAACACCGGGGAGCTGTTTTTT	.	TRBV10-3	TRBJ2-2	.
CASIPFTGLSGANVLTF	TGTGCCAGCATCCCTTTTACAGGCCTCTCTGGGGCCAACGTCCTGACTTTC	.	TRBV2	TRBJ2-6	.
CASSTGTSGYNEQFF	TGCGCCAGTTCTACCGGGACTAGCGGATACAATGAGCAGTTCTTC	TRBD2	TRBV5-1	TRBJ2-1	.
CAWALITHEQYF	TGTGCCTGGGCCCTCATCACACACGAGCAGTACTTC	.	TRBV30	TRBJ2-7	once
CASSLGAGQGKRRDEKLFF	TGCGCCAGCAGCTTGGGTGCGGGGCAGGGAAAGAGAAGGGATGAAAAACTGTTTTTT	.	TRBV5-1	TRBJ1-4	.
CASSPAGLAGQSNEQFF	TGTGCCAGCAGCCCCGCCGGACTAGCGGGCCAGAGTAATGAGCAGTTCTTC	TRBD2	TRBV7-2	TRBJ2-1	.
CAWSRQGNQPQHF	TGTGCCTGGAGCAGACAGGGGAATCAGCCCCAGCATTTT	TRBD1	TRBV30	TRBJ1-5	.
CAWRPGQGMGTYEQYF	TGTGCCTGGAGGCCGGGACAGGGAATGGGCACCTACGAGCAGTACTTC	TRBD1	TRBV30	TRBJ2-7	.
CASSPGHPSYYPNQPQHF	TGTGCCAGCAGTCCGGGACACCCCTCCTATTATCCCAATCAGCCCCAGCATTTT	.	TRBV27	TRBJ1-5	.
CASSFQAGASNQPQHF	TGTGCCAGCAGTTTTCAGGCAGGGGCTAGCAATCAGCCCCAGCATTTT	.	TRBV28	TRBJ1-5	large
CASGTSGRHNEQFF	TGCGCCAGCGGGACTAGCGGGAGGCACAATGAGCAGTTCTTC	TRBD2	TRBV5-1	TRBJ2-1	.
CASSVRDSGYGYTF	TGTGCCAGCAGTGTTCGGGACTCCGGGTATGGCTACACCTTC	.	TRBV2	TRBJ1-2	.
CASSFIRYEQFF	TGTGCCAGCAGTTTTATCAGGTATGAGCAGTTCTTC	.	TRBV28	TRBJ2-1	.